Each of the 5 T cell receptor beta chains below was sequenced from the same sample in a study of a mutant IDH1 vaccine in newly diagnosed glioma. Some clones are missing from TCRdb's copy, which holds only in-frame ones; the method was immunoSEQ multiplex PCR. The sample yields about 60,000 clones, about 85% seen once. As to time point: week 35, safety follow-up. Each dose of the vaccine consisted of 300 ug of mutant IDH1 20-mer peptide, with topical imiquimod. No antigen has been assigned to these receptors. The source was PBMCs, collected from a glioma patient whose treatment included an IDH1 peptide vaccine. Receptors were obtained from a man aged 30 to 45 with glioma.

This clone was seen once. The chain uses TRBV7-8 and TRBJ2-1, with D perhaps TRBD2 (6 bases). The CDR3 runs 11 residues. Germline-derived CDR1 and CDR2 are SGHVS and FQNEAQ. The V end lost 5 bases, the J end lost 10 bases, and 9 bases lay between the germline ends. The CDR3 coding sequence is TGTGCCAGCAGCGCGACTAGGGAGCAGTTCTTC. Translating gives CASSATREQFF.

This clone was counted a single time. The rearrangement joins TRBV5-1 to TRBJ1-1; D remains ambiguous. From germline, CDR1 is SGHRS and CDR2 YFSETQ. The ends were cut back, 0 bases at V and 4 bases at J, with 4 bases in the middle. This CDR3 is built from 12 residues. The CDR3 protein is CASSLEGTEAFF. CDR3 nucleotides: TGCGCCAGCAGCTTGGAAGGCACTGAAGCTTTCTTT.

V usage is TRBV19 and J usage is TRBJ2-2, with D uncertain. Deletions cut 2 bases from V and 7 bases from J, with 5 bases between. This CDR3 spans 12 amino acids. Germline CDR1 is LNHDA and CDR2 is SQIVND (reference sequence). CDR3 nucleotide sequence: TGTGCCAGTAGTATACGAGGCGGGGAGCTGTTTTTT. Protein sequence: CASSIRGGELFF.

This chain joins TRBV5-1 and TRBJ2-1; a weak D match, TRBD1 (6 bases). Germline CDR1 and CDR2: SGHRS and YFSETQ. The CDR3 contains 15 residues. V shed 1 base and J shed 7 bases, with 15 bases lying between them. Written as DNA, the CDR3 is TGCGCCAGCAGCTTGATGCAGGGGCGAGGTAATGAGCAGTTCTTC. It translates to CASSLMQGRGNEQFF.

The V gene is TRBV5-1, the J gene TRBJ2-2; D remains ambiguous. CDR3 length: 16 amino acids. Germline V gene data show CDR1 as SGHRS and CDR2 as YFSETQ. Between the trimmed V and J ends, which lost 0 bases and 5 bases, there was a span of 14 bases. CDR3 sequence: CASSLADRVGTGELFF. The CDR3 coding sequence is TGCGCCAGCAGCTTGGCGGACCGGGTTGGAACCGGGGAGCTGTTTTTT.